This TCR beta chain was sequenced during a study of long-term antiretroviral therapy in people with HIV. Looking at the study overall: Collection dates of the earliest samples fall about a decade before the 2015 immediate-ART recommendation.

Concerning this clone: As yet, its antigen is unknown.

The authors ran the immunoSEQ assay, v3.0, at survey level. Sequencing was performed with immunoSEQ multiplex PCR; in TCRdb, only in-frame clones are kept and a portion is missing. The table includes under 20,000 clones, approximately 93% detected once. The V gene's germline CDR1 is SGHNT and CDR2 YENEEA. CDR3 length equals 14 residues. V lost 4 bases, J lost 11 bases, and 4 bases stayed unmatched. Findings and caveats of the study: Spans of CDR3 length were tighter for HIV repertoires than for controls. Missing from the dataset were any data on ART adherence, viral resistance or therapy changes.

This specimen was unsorted PBMCs, taken 0.6 years after starting antiretroviral therapy. The receptor's source is a woman in her forties with HIV. The chain recombines TRBV11-3 with TRBJ2-2; 13 nucleotides line up with TRBD2. The CDR3 region is CASSSGLAGEELFF. CDR3 in DNA: TGTGCCAGCAGCTCCGGACTAGCGGGGGAAGAGCTGTTTTTT. Supplemented by reference TRBV11-3 and TRBJ2-2, the full variable domain reads EAGVVQSPRYKIIEKKQPVAFWCNPISGHNTLYWYLQNLGQGPELLIRYENEEAVDDSQLPKDRFSAERLKGVDSTLKIQPAELGDSAVYLCASSSGLAGEELFFGEGSRLTVL.